Following are 8 T cell receptor beta chains from one sample sequenced in a study of OX40 agonist ivuxolimab in advanced cancers. Repertoires were generated with immunoSEQ multiplex PCR, while TCRdb's copy carries only in-frame clones and drops some. The sample lists 70,000 or so clones; 80% to 95% were seen once. This specimen consisted of CD4+ or CD8+ T cells sorted from blood, obtained in a trial of the OX40 agonist ivuxolimab. These receptors all come from an adult with an advanced solid tumor such as melanoma, head and neck, liver or kidney cancer.

The CDR3 spells CASSSGQGDTDTQYF. The DNA of the CDR3 is TGTGCCAGCAGCTCCGGACAGGGAGACACAGATACGCAGTATTTT. V is TRBV11-2 and J is TRBJ2-3; TRBD1 agrees at 8 bases. There are 15 residues in the CDR3. Germline V gene data show CDR1 as SGHAT and CDR2 as FQNNGV. With V trimmed by 4 bases and J by 2 bases, 5 bases remained unmatched.

CDR3 bases: TGTGCCAGCAGTTACTCATACAGGGGCGAGCAGTACTTC. This sequence encodes CASSYSYRGEQYF. The V call is TRBV6-6, the J call TRBJ2-7, with 7 bases fitting TRBD1. CDR3 length equals 13 residues. The V gene end was trimmed by 0 bases and the J gene end by 6 bases; junction bases not matched to a gene: 2. Germline-derived CDR1 and CDR2 are MNHNY and SVGAGI (reference sequence).

This rearrangement joins TRBV5-6 to TRBJ2-7, with 9 positions matching TRBD1. Germline V gives CDR1 SGHDT, CDR2 YYEEEE. V was clipped by 3 bases and J by 6 bases; unmatched bases: 4. This CDR3 has 13 residues. The CDR3 region is CASSSGTGREQYF. Here the CDR3 DNA reads TGTGCCAGCAGCTCCGGGACAGGGCGCGAGCAGTACTTC.

The CDR3 coding sequence is TGTGCCAGCAGTTACTTACCAGGGCCTTTTGGCTACACCTTC. It codes for CASSYLPGPFGYTF. J is TRBJ1-2 and V is TRBV6-5, with D maybe TRBD1 (5 bases). Between the trimmed V and J ends, which lost 1 base and 7 bases, there was a span of 13 bases. The V gene's germline CDR1 is MNHEY and CDR2 SVGAGI. CDR3 length: 14 amino acids.

The chain links TRBV5-4 to TRBJ2-7, with 7 bases aligning to TRBD1. The length of the CDR3 is 15 residues. Trimming at V came to 1 base and at J to 2 bases, leaving 6 bases not matched to a gene. Germline V lookup: CDR1 SGHNT, CDR2 YYREEE (reference sequence). This CDR3 is CASSLYRGHPYEQYF. CDR3 DNA sequence: TGTGCCAGCAGCTTGTACAGGGGTCACCCCTACGAGCAGTACTTC.

The chain recombines TRBV6-6 with TRBJ2-5; a possible D gene is TRBD2 (6 bases). The CDR3 extends over 16 amino acids. Germline assignment: CDR1 MNHNY and CDR2 SVGAGI (reference sequence). V dropped 6 bases and J dropped 4 bases, with 21 bases sitting between them. The CDR3 loop reads CASRTHDAGIGETQYF. The CDR3 DNA sequence: TGTGCCAGCAGAACACACGACGCGGGGATCGGAGAGACCCAGTACTTC.

The chain uses TRBV5-1 and TRBJ1-1; D is possibly TRBD1 (5 bases). Germline V gives CDR1 SGHRS, CDR2 YFSETQ. The CDR3 is 14 residues long. Trimming pared 3 bases from V and 5 bases from J, leaving 14 bases between. CDR3 bases: TGCGCCAGCAGCTGGGGGATCGAAGGAACTGAAGCTTTCTTT. Its translation: CASSWGIEGTEAFF.

The chain's CDR3 is CATSPPGSNYGYTF. In DNA, the CDR3 is TGTGCCACCAGCCCCCCAGGCAGCAACTATGGCTACACCTTC. The chain recombines TRBV15 with TRBJ1-2; D gene ambiguous. Trimming took off 5 bases at V and 2 bases at J, with 12 bases between the two ends. The CDR3 totals 14 residues. Germline values: CDR1 LNHNV, CDR2 YYDKDF (reference sequence).